This TCR beta chain originates from a study of control samples from healthy donors and cancer patients (TCRdb year 2020). Libraries were prepared through the immunoSEQ multiplex PCR assay. TCRdb retrieved this table from immuneACCESS and kept in-frame rearrangements only. Not all clones are present; in checked studies, unresolved V genes account for under half, and no reason is known for the remainder. This sample comprises roughly 29,000 clones, about 85% of them detected only once. The ten most abundant clones make up under 5% of the sample. About this clone: Its antigen specificity is not known. Base qualities are not recorded, but no much larger clone differs from it by a single base.

V and J are trimmed by 7 bases and 6 bases, and the gene matches miss 9 bases of the junction. Spanning cysteine to phenylalanine, the CDR3 consists of 15 amino acids. CDR3 DNA only is kept here, 45 bases in frame from base 1. In the germline V gene, CDR1 corresponds to MNHEY and CDR2 to SVGAGI. Rearrangement joined TRBV6-5 to TRBJ2-2, with 9 bases in between that match TRBD2. The sequencing sample was made of formalin-fixed, paraffin-embedded tissue. The receptor was isolated from a female donor with melanoma. The CDR3: CASKGAGGNAGELFF. In nucleotide form, the sequence is TGTGCCAGCAAAGGGGCGGGAGGGAATGCCGGGGAGCTGTTTTTT.